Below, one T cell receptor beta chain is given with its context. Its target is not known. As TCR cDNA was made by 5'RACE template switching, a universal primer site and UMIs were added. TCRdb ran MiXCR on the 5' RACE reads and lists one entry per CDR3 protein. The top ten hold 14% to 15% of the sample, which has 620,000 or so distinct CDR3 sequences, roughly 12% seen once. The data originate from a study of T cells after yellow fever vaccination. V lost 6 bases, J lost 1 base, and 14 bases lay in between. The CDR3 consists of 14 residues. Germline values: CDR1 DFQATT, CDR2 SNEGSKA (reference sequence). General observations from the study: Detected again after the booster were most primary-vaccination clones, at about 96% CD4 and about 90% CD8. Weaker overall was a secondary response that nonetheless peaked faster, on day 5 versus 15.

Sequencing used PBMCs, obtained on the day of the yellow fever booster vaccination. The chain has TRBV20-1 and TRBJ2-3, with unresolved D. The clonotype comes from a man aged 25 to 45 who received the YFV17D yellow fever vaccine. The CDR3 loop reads CSAPWRTGTDTQYF. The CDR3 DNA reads TGCAGTGCCCCATGGCGGACGGGCACAGATACGCAGTATTTT.